The sequence of this TCR beta chain was determined in a study of neurological immune-mediated disorders. Germline assignment: CDR1 LNHNV and CDR2 YYDKDF (reference sequence). The V end was cut by 1 base, the J end by 1 base, with 10 bases between. This CDR3 is built from 15 residues. MiXCR was run by TCRdb on the 5' RACE reads, yielding one entry per CDR3 protein. Of nearly 30,000 distinct CDR3 sequences listed, about an eighth are singletons. Healthy controls were blood bank volunteers in Maryland, USA. The unsorted libraries were generated from a total of 2 million PBMCs, which had been stored in RNAlater at -80 C. This clonotype was recorded at least ten times.

This clonotype was sampled from a woman aged 55-69 years in good health. The V and J genes are TRBV15 and TRBJ1-1, with D possibly being TRBD1 (5 bases). The sequencing input was PBMCs. CDR3 sequence: CATSRVARANTEAFF. The CDR3 DNA reads TGTGCCACCAGCAGAGTCGCCAGGGCGAACACTGAAGCTTTCTTT.